This is a list of T cell receptor beta chains from one sample in a study of blood T cell repertoires in COVID-19. The method was immunoSEQ multiplex PCR; TCRdb's version includes in-frame clones alone and lacks a portion of them. The table includes roughly 170,000 clones, roughly 80% detected once. Input material: peripheral blood. These receptor sequences come from a human donor in a cohort sampled during active COVID-19. Each CDR3 is given with its conserved first and last residue. D genes are given only for firm matches. Size is stated for part of the rows, as once, few or many counts, or as a class when the clone is expanded.

d_gene,j_gene,v_gene,abundance,CDR3nt,CDR3aa
.,TRBJ2-7,TRBV12-3/TRBV12-4,.,TGTGCCAGCAGTCGCGCGCCCTACGAGCAGTACTTC,CASSRAPYEQYF
.,TRBJ1-1,TRBV27,once,TGTGCCAGCAGTCCGGGGGGGTCCACTGAAGCTTTCTTT,CASSPGGSTEAFF
.,TRBJ1-5,TRBV6-1,.,TGTGCCAGCAGTGAAGCGCGGGGGCCCCAGCATTTT,CASSEARGPQHF
.,TRBJ1-2,TRBV3-1/TRBV3-2,.,TGTGCCAGCAGCCAAGACTACAGGGCACGCTATGGCTACACCTTC,CASSQDYRARYGYTF
TRBD1,TRBJ2-6,TRBV7-9,.,TGTGCCAGCAGCTTTTACTTAGGGACAGGGGGCTATGGGGCCAACGTCCTGACTTTC,CASSFYLGTGGYGANVLTF
TRBD2,TRBJ2-5,TRBV11-3,.,TGTGCCAGCAGCTACAATAGCGGGGGAGAGACCCAGTACTTC,CASSYNSGGETQYF
.,TRBJ2-3,TRBV5-6,.,TGTGCCAGCAGCTTGTACGGGGGTAGGCGAGATACGCAGTATTTT,CASSLYGGRRDTQYF
.,TRBJ2-6,TRBV2,few,TGTGCCAGCTCGCGCTCTGGGGCCAACGTCCTGACTTTC,CASSRSGANVLTF
.,TRBJ2-3,TRBV5-1,.,TGCGCCAGCAGCTCCTTTGCCAGGGCCACAGATACGCAGTATTTT,CASSSFARATDTQYF
TRBD2,TRBJ2-7,TRBV4-1,.,TGCGCCAGCAGCCAAGGGAGGACTAGCGGGGTCTACGAGCAGTACTTC,CASSQGRTSGVYEQYF
.,TRBJ2-3,TRBV5-1,.,TGCGCCAGCAGCTTGGGGGAGGATACGCAGTATTTT,CASSLGEDTQYF
.,TRBJ2-7,TRBV6-5,once,TGTGCCAGCAGTAAGAGGATTGACGAGCAGTACTTC,CASSKRIDEQYF
.,TRBJ2-5,TRBV3-1/TRBV3-2,.,TGTGCCAGCAGCCAGGACAGAAGTTCCACTGGGACCCAGTACTTC,CASSQDRSSTGTQYF
TRBD1,TRBJ2-2,TRBV9,few,TGTGCCAGCAGCGTCGACGGGACAGTCACCGGGGAGCTGTTTTTT,CASSVDGTVTGELFF
TRBD1,TRBJ1-3,TRBV4-1,.,TGCGCCAGCAGCCTTCCAAGCACTGGGACAGGGTTTTTCAACACCATATATTTT,CASSLPSTGTGFFNTIYF
.,TRBJ1-1,TRBV10-2,.,TGCGCCAGCCAGGGTACTGAAGCTTTCTTT,CASQGTEAFF
.,TRBJ2-1,TRBV4-2,.,TGTGCCAGCAGCCAAGTTCAGGAACTCTCACGGGGTAATGAGCAGTTCTTC,CASSQVQELSRGNEQFF
.,TRBJ2-7,TRBV19,.,TGTGCCAGTAGTATAGGGGGGAACTCGGGAGCGGTGTACTACGAGCAGTACTTC,CASSIGGNSGAVYYEQYF
TRBD2,TRBJ2-7,TRBV7-2,once,TGTGCCAGCAGTGCGGGCGGGGGCTACGAGCAGTACTTC,CASSAGGGYEQYF
TRBD2,TRBJ2-3,TRBV9,.,TGTGCCAGCAGCTCCCGACTAGCGGGGGGGAGGGATACGCAGTATTTT,CASSSRLAGGRDTQYF
TRBD2,TRBJ2-5,TRBV6-1,.,TGTGCCAGCAGTGATGGACTAGCGAGTCGGAAGACCCAGTACTTC,CASSDGLASRKTQYF
TRBD1,TRBJ2-7,TRBV5-1,.,TGCGCCAGCAGCTTCACAGGGGGCATGCACGAGCAGTACTTC,CASSFTGGMHEQYF
.,TRBJ1-2,TRBV15,.,TGTGCCACCAGCAGTGTGCCCCGGGGGTCAGCGACCTATGGCTACACCTTC,CATSSVPRGSATYGYTF
.,TRBJ2-3,TRBV12-3/TRBV12-4,.,TGTGCCAGCAGTTTATGGGGCGCAGATACGCAGTATTTT,CASSLWGADTQYF
.,TRBJ1-1,TRBV19,.,TGTGCCAGTGGTTTGAGCGTGAACACTGAAGCTTTCTTT,CASGLSVNTEAFF
.,TRBJ1-2,TRBV14,.,TGTGCCAGCAGCCAAGGTGGCTTTTACAACTATGGCTACACCTTC,CASSQGGFYNYGYTF
.,TRBJ1-3,TRBV3-1/TRBV3-2,once,TGTGCCAGCAGCCCCGTTGCAGGGGCTGGAAACACCATATATTTT,CASSPVAGAGNTIYF
.,TRBJ2-7,TRBV11-3,once,TGTGCCAGCAGCTCGCACACAGGTACTCACGAGCAGTACTTC,CASSSHTGTHEQYF
TRBD1,TRBJ1-1,TRBV5-1,.,TGCGCCAGCAGCTTGGAGAGTGGGACAGGGATTGAAGCTTTCTTT,CASSLESGTGIEAFF
.,TRBJ1-3,TRBV5-1,.,TGCGCCAGCAGCTTGGCAGGCGCTGGAAACACCATATATTTT,CASSLAGAGNTIYF
TRBD1,TRBJ1-2,TRBV30,.,TGTGCCTGGAGCGGACACAGGGGCCAACTAAACTATGGCTACACCTTC,CAWSGHRGQLNYGYTF
.,TRBJ2-7,TRBV6-6,.,TGTGCCAGCAGTTACTCGGGCGAGACCTACGAGCAGTACTTC,CASSYSGETYEQYF
TRBD1,TRBJ1-1,TRBV10-2,many,TGCGCCAGCACCGGGACAGGGGTGAACACTGAAGCTTTCTTT,CASTGTGVNTEAFF
.,TRBJ1-5,TRBV4-1,once,TGCGCCAGCAGCCAGGCCCAGGGGTCACGGCAGCCCCAGCATTTT,CASSQAQGSRQPQHF
.,TRBJ2-2,TRBV21-1,.,TGTGCCAGCAGCAAAGTGACGAGCGGGGGGAACACCGGGGAGCTGTTTTTT,CASSKVTSGGNTGELFF
TRBD1,TRBJ2-7,TRBV4-1,once,TGCGCCAGCAGCGAAGACTACAGGGGGCTGAGGGACGAGCAGTACTTC,CASSEDYRGLRDEQYF
.,TRBJ1-5,TRBV4-1,few,TGCGCCAGCAGCCTGGGACTGAATAGCAATCAGCCCCAGCATTTT,CASSLGLNSNQPQHF
.,TRBJ1-2,TRBV3-1/TRBV3-2,.,TGTGCCAGCAGCCGCAAGGACTTCCTGGGCTACACCTTC,CASSRKDFLGYTF
TRBD2,TRBJ2-5,TRBV14,.,TGTGCCAGCAGCCCGTTCCGAGTAGCGGGGGAGAAGGGCGAGACCCAGTACTTC,CASSPFRVAGEKGETQYF
TRBD2,TRBJ2-1,TRBV9,.,TGTGCCAGCAGCGTAGAGGGCCTAGCGGGGGCCTACCCCTACAATGAGCAGTTCTTC,CASSVEGLAGAYPYNEQFF
.,TRBJ1-1,TRBV2,few,TGTGCCAGCAGTACCGGACGGGGAAGCACTGAAGCTTTCTTT,CASSTGRGSTEAFF
.,TRBJ2-5,TRBV5-4,.,TGTGCCAGCAGCTTGGGTGAGAGGACCCAGTACTTC,CASSLGERTQYF
.,TRBJ2-1,TRBV9,.,TGTGCCAGCAGCTTGTCAGGGGCAAATGAGCAGTTCTTC,CASSLSGANEQFF
.,TRBJ1-2,TRBV27,few,TGTGCCAGCAGTCCACAGCGGGTCTCAGGAGGCTACACCTTC,CASSPQRVSGGYTF
TRBD2,TRBJ2-3,TRBV5-5,.,TGTGCCAGCAGCTTGCAAGCGGGGGGGCTGGCAGATACGCAGTATTTT,CASSLQAGGLADTQYF